This T cell receptor beta chain was sequenced during a study of beta chain features in type 1 diabetes. Background on the study: Cell yields, gender and age were comparable in patients and healthy donors.

CD45RO/CCR7/CD25/CD127/CD95/CD27 separated CD4+ naive, central memory, regulatory and stem cell-like memory cells by sorting. Study-level points and caveats: Among all four CD4+ subsets, Type 1 diabetes patients had TCRB CDR3s that were moderately but significantly shorter.

The sequenced template was cDNA made from the entire isolated RNA. Naive, central memory and regulatory T cell samples averaged about 3.57 million reads. Sequencing used immunoSEQ multiplex PCR; TCRdb keeps in-frame clones, though not all of them. The repertoire holds around 150,000 clones, with approximately 10% as singletons. Germline CDR1 is LGHNA and CDR2 is YNFKEQ. The CDR3 spans 14 residues. Trimming left V 4 bases short and J 0 bases short, with 10 bases between. Notes on this clone: Its specificity is unknown.

The sample comprised central memory CD4+ T cells from blood. The clonotype was recovered from a man under 40 with type 1 diabetes. The rearrangement links TRBV4-2 to TRBJ2-7; tentatively, D is TRBD2 (5 bases). The CDR3 protein is CASSPEVNSYEQYF. The CDR3 DNA reads as TGTGCCAGCAGCCCGGAGGTTAACTCCTACGAGCAGTACTTC.